This T cell receptor (beta chain) was captured in a study of long-term antiretroviral therapy in people with HIV. Study findings and constraints: Relative to control repertoires, HIV repertoires exhibited narrower CDR3 length ranges. There were no data on ART adherence, viral resistance or therapy changes, a gap that limits inferences about post-ART repertoire changes.

Trimming pared 6 bases from V and 3 bases from J, leaving 11 bases between. From germline, CDR1 is MDHEN and CDR2 SYDVKM. The CDR3 totals 13 residues. Runs used v3.0 of the immunoSEQ assay and were done at survey level. The study targeted about 40,000-55,000 T-cell genomes per sample in sequencing. Sequenced by immunoSEQ multiplex PCR; TCRdb stores in-frame clones only, minus some. The table lists about 25,000 clones, around 86% of them singletons, with approximately 16% in the top ten. For this clone: Its antigen is unidentified.

Sequenced material: unsorted PBMCs, taken 1.2 years after starting antiretroviral therapy. The clonotype originates from a man in his fifties or sixties with HIV. V and J are TRBV28 and TRBJ1-1, with D unclear. The CDR3 sequence: CASSPVGYTEAFF. In nucleotides, the CDR3 is TGTGCCAGCAGCCCGGTCGGGTACACTGAAGCTTTCTTT.